The entry below describes one TCR beta chain. These data come from a study of cytomegalovirus exposure and HLA in healthy donors. TCRdb's copy holds only in-frame clones and misses some; the assay was immunoSEQ multiplex PCR. The data show approximately 260,000 clones, 65% to 90% seen once. Deletions cut 6 bases from V and 0 bases from J, with 15 bases between. Germline lookup yields CDR1 MNHNY and CDR2 SVGAGI (reference sequence). The length of the CDR3 is 15 residues. The donors were part of the validation cohort of fewer than 150 subjects. That cohort was separate from the first cohort, which comprised about 670 subjects.

This clonotype was sampled from a woman aged 18-35 years in good health and CMV-seronegative. J is TRBJ2-7 and V is TRBV6-6; D possibly corresponds to TRBD1 (6 bases). Sequenced material: PBMCs. The CDR3 bases are TGTGCCAGCAGAAAAGACAGGTTGAGCTCCTACGAGCAGTACTTC. As protein: CASRKDRLSSYEQYF.